The entry below describes one TCR beta chain. This record comes from a study of blood T cell repertoires in COVID-19. Trimming shortened V by 4 bases and J by 11 bases, and 20 bases separated the two germline ends. The CDR3 runs to 14 residues. Germline V lookup: CDR1 SGHRS, CDR2 YFSETQ. The assay was immunoSEQ multiplex PCR, and TCRdb's table has in-frame clones only and misses some. The table records 250,000 to 300,000 clones, about 90% of them present only once. The sequence derives from a woman aged 40 to 50 with acute or convalescent COVID-19. Sequencing was done on a sample of peripheral blood. V is TRBV5-1 and J is TRBJ2-3; maybe TRBD1 (6 bases). The CDR3 loop is CASSPHDRPPMQYF. Written as DNA, the CDR3 is TGCGCCAGCAGCCCGCATGACAGGCCCCCCATGCAGTATTTT.